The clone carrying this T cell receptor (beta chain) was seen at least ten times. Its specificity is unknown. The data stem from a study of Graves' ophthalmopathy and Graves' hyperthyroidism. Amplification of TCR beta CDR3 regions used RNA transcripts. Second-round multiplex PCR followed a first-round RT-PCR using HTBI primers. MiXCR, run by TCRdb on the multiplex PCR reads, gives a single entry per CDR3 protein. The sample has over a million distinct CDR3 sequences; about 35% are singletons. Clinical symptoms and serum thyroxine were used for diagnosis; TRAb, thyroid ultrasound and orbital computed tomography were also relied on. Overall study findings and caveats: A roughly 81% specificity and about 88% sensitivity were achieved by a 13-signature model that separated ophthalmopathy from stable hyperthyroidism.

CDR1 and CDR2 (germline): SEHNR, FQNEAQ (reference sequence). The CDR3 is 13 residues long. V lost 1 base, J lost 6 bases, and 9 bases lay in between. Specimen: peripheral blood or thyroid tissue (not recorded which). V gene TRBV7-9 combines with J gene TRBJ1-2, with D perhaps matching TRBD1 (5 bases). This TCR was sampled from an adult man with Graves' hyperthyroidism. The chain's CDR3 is CASSLGDPNGYTF. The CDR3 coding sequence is TGTGCCAGCAGCTTAGGGGACCCGAATGGCTACACCTTC.